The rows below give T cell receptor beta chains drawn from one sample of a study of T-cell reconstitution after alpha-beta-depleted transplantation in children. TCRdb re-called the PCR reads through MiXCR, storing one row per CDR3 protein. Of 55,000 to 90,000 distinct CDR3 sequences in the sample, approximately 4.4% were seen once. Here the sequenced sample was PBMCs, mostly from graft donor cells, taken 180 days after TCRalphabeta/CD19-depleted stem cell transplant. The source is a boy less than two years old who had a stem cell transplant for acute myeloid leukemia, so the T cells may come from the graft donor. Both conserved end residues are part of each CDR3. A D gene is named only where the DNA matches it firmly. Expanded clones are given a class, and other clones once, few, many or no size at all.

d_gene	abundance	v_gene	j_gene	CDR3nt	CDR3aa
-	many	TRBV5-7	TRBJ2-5	TGTGCCAGCAGCTCTGGGGTAAAAGAGACCCAGTACTTC	CASSSGVKETQYF
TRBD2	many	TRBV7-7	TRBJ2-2	TGTGCCAGCAGCCCCTGGACTAGCGGGGTGGGCACCGGGGAGCTGTTTTTT	CASSPWTSGVGTGELFF
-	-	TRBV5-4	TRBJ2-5	TGTGCCAGCAGCTTGGCGTCAGGCCAAGAGACCCAGTACTTC	CASSLASGQETQYF
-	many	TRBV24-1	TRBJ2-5	TGTGCCACCGGGGATCGCCTCCAAGAGACCCAGTACTTC	CATGDRLQETQYF
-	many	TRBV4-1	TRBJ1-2	TGCGCCAGCAGCCAAGATCGCCGGTTGGGACACAACTATGGCTACACCTTC	CASSQDRRLGHNYGYTF
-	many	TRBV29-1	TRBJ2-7	TGCAGCGTTGCCGACGGACAGCGGGGAACCTACGAGCAGTACTTC	CSVADGQRGTYEQYF
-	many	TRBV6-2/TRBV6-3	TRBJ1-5	TGTGCCAGCAGTTACGGGGAGTGGGGTGTACAGCCCCAGCATTTT	CASSYGEWGVQPQHF
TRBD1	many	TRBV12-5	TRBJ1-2	TGTGCTAGTGGTTTGGACCACGACAGGGTCTATGGCTACACCTTC	CASGLDHDRVYGYTF
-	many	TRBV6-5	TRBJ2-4	TGTGCCAGCAGTTACACTCAGGGGACGACCATTCAGTACTTC	CASSYTQGTTIQYF
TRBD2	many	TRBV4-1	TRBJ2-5	TGCGCCAGCAGCCAAGATGGGACTAGCGGGGGAGAGACCCAGTACTTC	CASSQDGTSGGETQYF
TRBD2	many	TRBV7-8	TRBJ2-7	TGTGCCAGCAGCTTAAACCTAGCGGGGGCCTACGAGCAGTACTTC	CASSLNLAGAYEQYF
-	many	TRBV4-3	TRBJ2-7	TGCGCCAGCAGCCAAGATTCCAGGACAGTGGACGAGCAGTACTTC	CASSQDSRTVDEQYF
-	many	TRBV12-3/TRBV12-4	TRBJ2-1	TGTGCCAGCAGTTCCGAGAACAATGAGCAGTTCTTC	CASSSENNEQFF
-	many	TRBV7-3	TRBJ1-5	TGTGCCAGCAGCTTAATCGGGGGGGGAGGGCTACGGATTCAGCCCCAGCATTTT	CASSLIGGGGLRIQPQHF
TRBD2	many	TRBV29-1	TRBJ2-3	TGCAGCGTATCCAAACTAGCGCGGGCCACAGATACGCAGTATTTT	CSVSKLARATDTQYF
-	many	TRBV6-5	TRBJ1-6	TGTGCCAGCAGTTACCAAATAAGAGGGGGCTCCTATAATTCACCCCTCCACTTT	CASSYQIRGGSYNSPLHF
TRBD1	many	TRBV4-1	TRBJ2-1	TGCGCCAGCAGCCATGCGCCGGGACAGGGAGTTTACAATGAGCAGTTCTTC	CASSHAPGQGVYNEQFF
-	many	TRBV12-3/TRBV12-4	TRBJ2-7	TGTGCCAGCAGTCCCCTCACTGGCTACGAGCAGTACTTC	CASSPLTGYEQYF
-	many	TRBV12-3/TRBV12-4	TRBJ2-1	TGTGCCAGCAGTTCGATCCATGGACTAGAGCAGTTCTTC	CASSSIHGLEQFF
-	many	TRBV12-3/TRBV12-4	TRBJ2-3	TGTGCCAGTCGACAGGGAGGAACAGATACGCAGTATTTT	CASRQGGTDTQYF
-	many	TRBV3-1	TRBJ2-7	TGTGCCAGCAGCCAAGATAGGCTCGAGCAGTACTTC	CASSQDRLEQYF
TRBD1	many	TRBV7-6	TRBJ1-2	TGTGCCAGCAGCCCTGGGACAGCCTATGGCTACACCTTC	CASSPGTAYGYTF
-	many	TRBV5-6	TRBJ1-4	TGTGCCAGCAGCCATCCAGGGGCCTGGAATGCAACTAATGAAAAACTGTTTTTT	CASSHPGAWNATNEKLFF
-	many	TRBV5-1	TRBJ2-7	TGCGCCAGCAGCTTCTCCGGGAGCCAAAGCTCCTACGAGCAGTACTTC	CASSFSGSQSSYEQYF
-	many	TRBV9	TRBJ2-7	TGTGCCAGCAGCGTAGAGGAAGGGGGAAGGGAGCAGTACTTC	CASSVEEGGREQYF
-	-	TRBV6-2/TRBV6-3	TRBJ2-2	TGTGCCACCCGACAGGAGAACACCGGGGAGCTGTTTTTT	CATRQENTGELFF
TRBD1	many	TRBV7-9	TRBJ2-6	TGTGCCAGCAGCTCGGGGACAGGGGGCGCTGGGGCCAACGTCCTGACTTTC	CASSSGTGGAGANVLTF
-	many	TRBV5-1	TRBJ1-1	TGCGCCAGCAGCTTGGAGGGCAGGGGAACGGTGGCTTTCTTT	CASSLEGRGTVAFF
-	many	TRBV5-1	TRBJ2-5	TGCGCCAGCATCAATATGCGGAAACAAGAGACCCAGTACTTC	CASINMRKQETQYF
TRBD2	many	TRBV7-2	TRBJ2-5	TGTGCCAGCAGCTTAGGAATGGGGGGGTGGGGCCAAGAGACCCAGTACTTC	CASSLGMGGWGQETQYF
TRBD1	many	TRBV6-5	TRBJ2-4	TGTGCCACCACGAGAGGGGGCTCAAACATTCAGTACTTC	CATTRGGSNIQYF
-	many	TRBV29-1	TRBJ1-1	TGCAGCGTTGTCAAGAACACTGAAGCTTTCTTT	CSVVKNTEAFF
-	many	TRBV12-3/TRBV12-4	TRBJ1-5	TGTGCCAGCAGTTCCGACTTCAATCAGCCCCAGCATTTT	CASSSDFNQPQHF
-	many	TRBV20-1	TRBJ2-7	TGCAGTGCTAGTACAGCCGGGTACGAGCAGTACTTC	CSASTAGYEQYF
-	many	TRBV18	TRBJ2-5	TGTGCCAGCTCACCAAATGAGTTGATGGAGACCCAGTACTTC	CASSPNELMETQYF
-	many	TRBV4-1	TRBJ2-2	TGCGCCAGCAGTCCCGGACCGAACACCGGGGAGCTGTTTTTT	CASSPGPNTGELFF
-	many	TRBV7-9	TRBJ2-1	TGTGCCAGCAGCCCGGGGGCTGGCAATGAGCAGTTCTTC	CASSPGAGNEQFF
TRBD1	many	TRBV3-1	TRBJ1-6	TGTGCCAGCAGCCCAACATCGGGACAGGGGAATTCACCCCTCCACTTT	CASSPTSGQGNSPLHF
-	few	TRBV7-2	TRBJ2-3	TGTGCCAGCGCTGGGTTAGGCAAGGATACGCAGTATTTT	CASAGLGKDTQYF
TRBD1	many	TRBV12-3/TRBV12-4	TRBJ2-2	TGTGCCAGCAGTCGGCGCCACAGGGGGTTGAACACCGGGGAGCTGTTTTTT	CASSRRHRGLNTGELFF
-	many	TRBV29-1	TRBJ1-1	TGCAGCGTTAGGGGGGGAACCCTAAACACTGAAGCTTTCTTT	CSVRGGTLNTEAFF
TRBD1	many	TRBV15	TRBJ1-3	TGTGCCACCAGCAGAGACAGGGGGCCTGGAAACACCATATATTTT	CATSRDRGPGNTIYF
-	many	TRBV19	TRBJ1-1	TGTGCCAGTAGTATGGCCTCGACAGTGAACACTGAAGCTTTCTTT	CASSMASTVNTEAFF
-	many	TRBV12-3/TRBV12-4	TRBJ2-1	TGTGCCAGCAGTCCTTTTGGGGCCACGGGGTACAATGAGCAGTTCTTC	CASSPFGATGYNEQFF
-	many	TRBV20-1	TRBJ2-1	TGCAGTACCCGGGGGAGCTCCTACAATGAGCAGTTCTTC	CSTRGSSYNEQFF
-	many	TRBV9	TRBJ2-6	TGTGCCAGCAGCGACGGACAGCCCTCTGGGGCCAACGTCCTGACTTTC	CASSDGQPSGANVLTF
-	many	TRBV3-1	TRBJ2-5	TGTGCCAGCAGCCCAACTAGGATTGGGGGTCGAAAAGAGACCCAGTACTTC	CASSPTRIGGRKETQYF
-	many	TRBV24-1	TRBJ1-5	TGTGCCACCAGTGATTTTACCAAAGGGCAGCCCCAGCATTTT	CATSDFTKGQPQHF
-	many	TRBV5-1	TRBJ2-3	TGCGCCAGCAGCTTGGGGCAGAATCCTACAGATACGCAGTATTTT	CASSLGQNPTDTQYF
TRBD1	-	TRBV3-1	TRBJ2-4	TGTGCCTCCTGCCAAGACACAGGACAGGGGAAAAACATTCAGTACTTC	CASCQDTGQGKNIQYF
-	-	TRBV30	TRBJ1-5	TGTGCCTGGAGTGTACTCAGGACCAATCAGCCCCAGCATTTT	CAWSVLRTNQPQHF
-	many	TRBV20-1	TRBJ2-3	TGCAGTGCTAGGGGTTTTACGCAGTATTTT	CSARGFTQYF
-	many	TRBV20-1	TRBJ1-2	TGCAGTGCTAGAACCGGGCCGGGGCTCTATGGCTACACCTTC	CSARTGPGLYGYTF
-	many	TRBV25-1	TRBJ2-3	TGTGCCAGCAGTCTCCAACAGGGGAGGACAGATACGCAGTATTTT	CASSLQQGRTDTQYF